The 20 T cell receptor beta chains in this list originate from one sample, sequenced in a study of T cell changes during pregnancy in multiple sclerosis. Measured with immunoSEQ multiplex PCR; TCRdb has only the in-frame clones, and not every one. The profile shows 55,000 to 80,000 clones, 94% of them singletons. Sequencing used peripheral blood, obtained in the third trimester of pregnancy. These receptors originate from a female donor with multiple sclerosis, enrolled in a pregnancy study.

The chain employs TRBV19 and TRBJ2-7, with D perhaps matching TRBD1 (6 bases). The CDR3 runs 13 residues. The germline V gene has CDR1 LNHDA and CDR2 SQIVND (reference sequence). V was shortened by 4 bases and J by 2 bases, with 9 bases between the two germline ends. This CDR3 reads CASSSQGPYEQYF. In DNA, the CDR3 is TGTGCCAGTAGTAGTCAGGGGCCCTACGAGCAGTACTTC.

The gene calls are TRBV7-2 and TRBJ2-7; the D is unclear. The CDR3 consists of 15 residues. Germline V gives CDR1 SGHTA, CDR2 FQGNSA. Trimming left V 1 base short and J 2 bases short, with 12 bases between. Here the CDR3 reads CASSLGGAQTYEQYF. DNA for the CDR3: TGTGCCAGCAGCTTAGGAGGCGCACAAACCTACGAGCAGTACTTC.

This clone was found once. The J gene is TRBJ1-2, the V gene TRBV4-2; D unclear. CDR1 LGHNA and CDR2 YNFKEQ come from the germline V gene. V lost 2 bases and J lost 4, with 14 bases in between. The CDR3 loop spans 15 amino acids. The CDR3 region is CASSQNRDPLYGYTF. The CDR3 DNA follows: TGTGCCAGCAGCCAAAATCGGGATCCCCTCTATGGCTACACCTTC.

The gene calls are TRBV21-1 and TRBJ2-3; the tabulated D call, TRBD2, remains unverified against the DNA. TRBV21-1 is marked as a pseudogene. The CDR3 has 15 residues. This chain's CDR3 is CASSSSGGAADTQYF. The CDR3 DNA reads as TGTGCCAGCAGCTCTAGCGGGGGGGCGGCAGATACGCAGTATTTT.

The genes are TRBV19 and TRBJ2-7; perhaps TRBD1 as D (5 bases). The CDR3 loop spans 13 amino acids. The germline CDR1 and CDR2 sequences are LNHDA and SQIVND (reference sequence). Trimming removed 2 bases at V and 6 bases at J, with 11 bases between. CDR3 amino acids: CASSIQGGREQYF. CDR3 bases: TGTGCCAGTAGTATACAGGGTGGTCGCGAGCAGTACTTC. Supplemented by reference TRBV19 and TRBJ2-7, the full variable domain reads DGGITQSPKYLFRKEGQNVTLSCEQNLNHDAMYWYRQDPGQGLRLIYYSQIVNDFQKGDIAEGYSVSREKKESFPLTVTSAQKNPTAFYLCASSIQGGREQYFGPGTRLTVT.

The rearrangement links TRBV5-6 to TRBJ1-5, with 7 bases lining up with TRBD1. The CDR3 spans 15 residues. After removal of 1 base from V and 4 bases from J, the junction contained 5 bases not matched to a gene. CDR1 SGHDT and CDR2 YYEEEE come from the germline V gene. CDR3 bases: TGTGCCAGCAGCTTGATGGCAGGGGGGAATCAGCCCCAGCATTTT. Translation: CASSLMAGGNQPQHF.

The chain employs TRBV9 and TRBJ2-2; 8 bases map to TRBD2. V gave up 1 base and J gave up 8 bases; unmatched junction bases: 4. Germline V gene lookup returns CDR1 SGDLS and CDR2 YYNGEE. CDR3 size: 14 residues. CDR3 loop: CASSVIASGGELFF. The CDR3 DNA is TGTGCCAGCAGCGTAATCGCTAGCGGGGGGGAGCTGTTTTTT.

This clone has a single count. The chain links TRBV7-3 to TRBJ2-2; D may be TRBD1 (6 bases). Trimming shortened V by 1 base and J by 6 bases, and 9 bases separated the two germline ends. The CDR3 covers 14 residues. Germline assignment: CDR1 SGHTA and CDR2 FQGTGA. CDR3 protein: CASSLKQGAGELFF. In nucleotides, the CDR3 is TGTGCCAGCAGCTTAAAACAGGGTGCCGGGGAGCTGTTTTTT.

The chain has TRBV2 and TRBJ2-1; the match to TRBD2 covers 9 bases. The CDR3 contains 16 residues. Germline V CDR1 and CDR2: SNHLY, FYNNEI. With V trimmed by 3 bases and J by 3 bases, 6 bases remained unmatched. The CDR3 DNA reads as TGTGCCAGCAGTGAGCCAGAGCGGGGGGACTACAATGAGCAGTTCTTC. It translates to CASSEPERGDYNEQFF. Looking up the rest from reference TRBV2 and TRBJ2-1 gives the full variable domain: EPEVTQTPSHQVTQMGQEVILRCVPISNHLYFYWYRQILGQKVEFLVSFYNNEISEKSEIFDDQFSVERPDGSNFTLKIRSTKLEDSAMYFCASSEPERGDYNEQFFGPGTRLTVL.

On this clone itself: Germline and junction disagree at one end, which may indicate a read error. The gene calls are TRBV4-1 and TRBJ1-1; 7 bases align to TRBD1. This CDR3 comprises 12 residues. Per the germline V gene, CDR1 is MGHRA and CDR2 is YSYEKL. The DNA for the CDR3 is TGCGCCAGCAGCCCGGGACAGTCTGAAACTTTCTTT. Translated, it gives CASSPGQSETFF.

The rearrangement joins TRBV4-1 to TRBJ1-6; tentatively, D is TRBD1 (5 bases). V was trimmed by 8 bases and J by 13 bases, leaving 9 bases between them. The CDR3 sequence is 10 residues long. Germline CDR1 and CDR2: MGHRA and YSYEKL. The CDR3 reads CASGHMPLHF. The CDR3 nucleotides read TGCGCCAGCGGACATATGCCCCTCCACTTT.

This sequence joins TRBV7-6 and TRBJ1-6, with D unresolved. The ends were cut back, 3 bases at V and 0 bases at J, with 9 bases in the middle. This CDR3 region has 16 residues. Germline V lookup: CDR1 SGHVS, CDR2 FNYEAQ. The chain's CDR3 is CASSLGSRSYNSPLHF. CDR3 sequence (DNA): TGTGCCAGCAGCTTGGGCAGCCGCTCCTATAATTCACCCCTCCACTTT.

CDR3 in amino acids: CASSPPRTANTEAFF. CDR3 coding DNA: TGTGCCAGCAGCCCACCCAGAACAGCCAACACTGAAGCTTTCTTT. The gene calls are TRBV7-2 and TRBJ1-1; D call uncertain. The CDR3 contains 15 residues. V gave up 5 bases and J gave up 2 bases, with 15 bases separating them. The germline V gene encodes CDR1 SGHTA and CDR2 FQGNSA.

This chain links TRBV27 with TRBJ1-6, with TRBD1 identical over 8 bases. The V segment lost 2 bases and the J segment 9 bases; nucleotides outside the gene matches: 9. The germline CDR1 and CDR2 sequences are MNHEY and SMNVEV (reference sequence). This CDR3 contains 16 residues. The CDR3 nucleotides are TGTGCCAGCAGTTTACAGGGGGCGGATAGAGGTTCACCCCTCCACTTT. Translating gives CASSLQGADRGSPLHF.

The V gene is TRBV21-1, the J gene TRBJ1-5; the table assigns TRBD1, which was not confirmed against the DNA. TRBV21-1 constitutes a pseudogene. This CDR3 contains 20 residues. Here the CDR3 DNA reads TGTGCCAGCAGCAATCAGGAAACCGGGACAGGGGGCCGATTGCATCAGCCCCAGCATTTT. This codes for CASSNQETGTGGRLHQPQHF.

The chain is built from TRBV6-5 and TRBJ2-7; the match to TRBD1 covers 8 bases. CDR3 length: 15 amino acids. With V trimmed by 7 bases and J by 5 bases, 13 bases remained unmatched. Germline V gene data show CDR1 as MNHEY and CDR2 as SVGAGI. CDR3 sequence (DNA): TGTGCCAGCACCACAAACCCAGGGGGCACAAACGAGCAGTACTTC. This sequence encodes CASTTNPGGTNEQYF.

This chain joins TRBV7-8 and TRBJ1-1, with unresolved D. The V end was cut by 5 bases, the J end by 0 bases, with 10 bases between. The CDR3 runs to 14 residues. Germline CDR1 reads SGHVS; CDR2 reads FQNEAQ. CDR3: CASSVDGMNTEAFF. The DNA for the CDR3 is TGTGCCAGCAGCGTCGACGGGATGAACACTGAAGCTTTCTTT. The entire variable domain, with the rest obtained from reference TRBV7-8 and TRBJ1-1, is as follows: GAGVSQSPRYKVAKRGQDVALRCDPISGHVSLFWYQQALGQGPEFLTYFQNEAQLDKSGLPSDRFFAERPEGSVSTLKIQRTQQEDSAVYLCASSVDGMNTEAFFGQGTRLTVV.

The V gene is TRBV19, the J gene TRBJ2-7; 8 nucleotides line up with TRBD1. V was pared by 9 bases and J by 6 bases, with 10 bases of the junction left unmatched. Germline loops: CDR1 LNHDA, CDR2 SQIVND (reference sequence). The CDR3 extends over 13 amino acids. DNA of the CDR3: TGTGCCAGCAGAGACAGGGGTTTGGTCGAGCAGTACTTC. This codes for CASRDRGLVEQYF.

This sequence joins TRBV19 and TRBJ2-3; 14 nucleotides align to TRBD2. Germline CDR1 is LNHDA and CDR2 is SQIVND (reference sequence). The V segment lost 5 bases and the J segment 3 bases; nucleotides outside the gene matches: 7. This CDR3 spans 17 amino acids. This chain's CDR3 is CASSSRLAGGPTDTQYF. The CDR3 nucleotides read TGTGCCAGTAGTTCCCGACTAGCGGGGGGGCCGACAGATACGCAGTATTTT.

The CDR3: CASSERQPRARNSPLHF. The CDR3 nucleotides read TGTGCCAGCAGTGAAAGGCAACCCAGGGCTCGAAATTCACCCCTCCACTTT. The chain is built from TRBV2 and TRBJ1-6; a weak D match, TRBD1 (5 bases). CDR1 and CDR2 (germline): SNHLY, FYNNEI. The CDR3 consists of 17 residues. Trimming took 2 bases from V and 7 from J, leaving 18 bases between them. The full variable domain, with the rest looked up from reference TRBV2 and TRBJ1-6, is EPEVTQTPSHQVTQMGQEVILRCVPISNHLYFYWYRQILGQKVEFLVSFYNNEISEKSEIFDDQFSVERPDGSNFTLKIRSTKLEDSAMYFCASSERQPRARNSPLHFGNGTRLTVT.